This is a list of T cell receptor beta chains from one sample in a study of blood T cells in healthy people across ages. In TCRdb, the 5' RACE reads were re-called with MiXCR into one record per CDR3 protein. The sample consists of roughly 1,300,000 distinct CDR3 sequences, roughly 60% of them appearing once. The specimen sequenced was blood. Receptors were obtained from a man younger than 35 in good health. Both conserved end residues are part of each CDR3. Each record gives: CDR3 length, J gene, V gene, D gene, clone size, CDR3 DNA, CDR3 protein. A D gene is named only where the DNA matches it firmly. Clone size is given for some rows only: seen once, a few or many times, or a class if the clone is expanded.

CDR3 length: 13; J gene: TRBJ2-3; V gene: TRBV7-2; D gene: NA; clone size: NA; CDR3 DNA: TGTGCCAGCAGCTTCGAAGGGGCAGATACGCAGTATTTT; CDR3 protein: CASSFEGADTQYF
CDR3 length: 19; J gene: TRBJ2-3; V gene: TRBV24-1; D gene: NA; clone size: few; CDR3 DNA: TGTGCCACCAGTGATTTGCGCGGGGTAGCGGACACTAGCACAGATACGCAGTATTTT; CDR3 protein: CATSDLRGVADTSTDTQYF
CDR3 length: 11; J gene: TRBJ2-1; V gene: TRBV7-8; D gene: NA; clone size: NA; CDR3 DNA: TGTGCCAGCAGTCAAGCGGTTGAGCAGTTCTTC; CDR3 protein: CASSQAVEQFF
CDR3 length: 12; J gene: TRBJ2-5; V gene: TRBV5-1; D gene: TRBD1; clone size: NA; CDR3 DNA: TGCGCCAGCAGTCAAACAGGGGTTAAGCAGTACTTC; CDR3 protein: CASSQTGVKQYF
CDR3 length: 17; J gene: TRBJ2-5; V gene: TRBV25-1; D gene: TRBD2; clone size: NA; CDR3 DNA: TGTGCCAGCAGTGCCGTGGGCAGCGGGGCCTTCCAAGAGACCCAGTACTTC; CDR3 protein: CASSAVGSGAFQETQYF
CDR3 length: 14; J gene: TRBJ2-7; V gene: TRBV5-1; D gene: NA; clone size: many; CDR3 DNA: TGCGCCAGCAGCTTGCTAGCGAGCTCCTACGAGCAGTACTTC; CDR3 protein: CASSLLASSYEQYF
CDR3 length: 16; J gene: TRBJ2-5; V gene: TRBV7-3; D gene: TRBD1; clone size: NA; CDR3 DNA: TGTGCCAGCAGCCAATATACAGGGACAGCTCAAGAGACCCAGTACTTC; CDR3 protein: CASSQYTGTAQETQYF
CDR3 length: 13; J gene: TRBJ1-4; V gene: TRBV25-1; D gene: TRBD1; clone size: NA; CDR3 DNA: TGTGCCAGCAGAGACAGGGTCCGGGAAAAACTGTTTTTT; CDR3 protein: CASRDRVREKLFF
CDR3 length: 15; J gene: TRBJ2-1; V gene: TRBV6-2/TRBV6-3; D gene: TRBD2; clone size: NA; CDR3 DNA: TGTGCCAGCAGGAGGGCCGGGACTAGCGTCACTGAGCAGTTCTTC; CDR3 protein: CASRRAGTSVTEQFF
CDR3 length: 15; J gene: TRBJ2-7; V gene: TRBV2; D gene: NA; clone size: NA; CDR3 DNA: TGTGCCAGCAGTGAAGCACGCGGGCTCCCCTACGAGCAGTACTTC; CDR3 protein: CASSEARGLPYEQYF
CDR3 length: 14; J gene: TRBJ2-5; V gene: TRBV11-2; D gene: NA; clone size: medium-sized; CDR3 DNA: TGTGCCAGCAGCTTAGACGACAGCCAAGAGACCCAGTACTTC; CDR3 protein: CASSLDDSQETQYF